The 19 T cell receptor beta chains listed next were all sequenced from one sample in a study of T cell responses to AZD1222 COVID-19 vaccine. Clones were sequenced by immunoSEQ multiplex PCR, and TCRdb holds only the in-frame ones, with some missing. This repertoire shows 95,000 to 150,000 clones, around 92% found once; its top ten account for over 7.5%. The source material was peripheral blood, sampled 28 days after the second AZD1222 dose. The receptors were gathered from an adult who received the AZD1222 COVID-19 vaccine.

In this sample, this clone turned up a few times. This sample also contains other DNA sequences that code for the same CDR3. The rearrangement joins TRBV19 to TRBJ1-2; D is uncertain. The ends were cut back, 6 bases at V and 2 bases at J, with 10 bases in the middle. The CDR3 length is 13 residues. CDR1 is LNHDA and CDR2 is SQIVND in the germline V gene (reference sequence). Here the CDR3 DNA reads TGTGCCAGTAGGCTGGACGGGAACTATGGCTACACCTTC. It specifies CASRLDGNYGYTF.

The V gene is TRBV20-1, the J gene TRBJ2-7; possible D gene TRBD1, 6 bases. The CDR3 is made up of 11 amino acids. Germline assignment: CDR1 DFQATT and CDR2 SNEGSKA (reference sequence). V was trimmed by 0 bases and J by 12 bases, leaving 12 bases between them. The CDR3 loop reads CSARDDQGTYF. The DNA of the CDR3 is TGCAGTGCTAGAGATGACCAGGGGACGTACTTC.

V gene TRBV28 combines with J gene TRBJ1-4; D is ambiguous. Trimming left V 9 bases short and J 7 bases short, with 9 bases between. The germline gives CDR1 MDHEN, CDR2 SYDVKM. CDR3 length: 11 residues. CDR3 sequence: CASPKSEKLFF. Written as DNA, the CDR3 is TGTGCCAGTCCAAAAAGTGAAAAACTGTTTTTT.

V is TRBV3-1 (or the pseudogene TRBV3-2) and J is TRBJ2-3; 10 bases are a match to TRBD2. Germline V gives CDR1 LGHDT, CDR2 YNNKEL (reference sequence). The CDR3 runs to 16 residues. With 2 bases clipped from V and 3 bases from J, the junction kept 5 bases outside the gene matches. The CDR3 loop is CASSQSGGADTDTQYF. CDR3 DNA sequence: TGTGCCAGCAGCCAAAGCGGGGGGGCGGATACAGATACGCAGTATTTT.

V and J are TRBV24-1 and TRBJ2-3; D gene ambiguous. Germline CDR1 KGHDR, CDR2 SFDVKD. V was clipped by 4 bases and J by 0 bases, with 10 bases between them. The length of the CDR3 is 15 residues. CDR3 region: CATSDRWASTDTQYF. The DNA for the CDR3 is TGTGCCACCAGTGACAGGTGGGCTAGCACAGATACGCAGTATTTT.

V and J are TRBV13 and TRBJ1-6, with D possibly being TRBD1 (5 bases). This CDR3 spans 15 amino acids. Germline assignment: CDR1 PRHDT and CDR2 FYEKMQ (reference sequence). Between the trimmed V and J ends, which lost 4 bases and 9 bases, there was a span of 16 bases. CDR3 nucleotides: TGTGCCAGCAGCTCCGGGACGCGGGCCCCTTCACCCCTCCACTTT. This translates into CASSSGTRAPSPLHF.

V usage is TRBV28 and J usage is TRBJ1-5, with D possibly matching TRBD1 (5 bases). Trimming shortened V by 7 bases and J by 3 bases, and 7 bases separated the two germline ends. Germline V gives CDR1 MDHEN, CDR2 SYDVKM. The CDR3 covers 12 residues. The CDR3 DNA reads as TGTGCCAGCACAGGGACCAATCAGCCCCAGCATTTT. Its translation is CASTGTNQPQHF.

The chain is built from TRBV28 and TRBJ1-1; a weak D match, TRBD1 (5 bases). This CDR3 region has 14 residues. Germline V gene data show CDR1 as MDHEN and CDR2 as SYDVKM. V was pared by 6 bases and J by 2 bases, with 13 bases between. CDR3 nucleotide sequence: TGTGCCAGCAGAGAGGGGTCCCCTAACACTGAAGCTTTCTTT. This translates into CASREGSPNTEAFF. The full variable domain, with the rest looked up from reference TRBV28 and TRBJ1-1, is DVKVTQSSRYLVKRTGEKVFLECVQDMDHENMFWYRQDPGLGLRLIYFSYDVKMKEKGDIPEGYSVSREKKERFSLILESASTNQTSMYLCASREGSPNTEAFFGQGTRLTVV.

V and J are TRBV28 and TRBJ1-1; tentatively, D is TRBD1 (6 bases). Germline loops: CDR1 MDHEN, CDR2 SYDVKM. The length of the CDR3 is 16 residues. Trimming left V 6 bases short and J 4 bases short, with 21 bases between. The CDR3 protein is CASSRGGKGSTTEAFF. CDR3 DNA: TGTGCCAGCAGCAGAGGGGGGAAGGGGTCGACCACTGAAGCTTTCTTT.

The rearrangement uses TRBV21-1 and TRBJ2-2. TRBV21-1 is an annotated pseudogene. CDR3 length: 15 residues. The CDR3 reads CASSKSFLNTGELFF. The DNA of the CDR3 is TGTGCCAGCAGCAAATCATTCCTCAACACCGGGGAGCTGTTTTTT.

The rearrangement uses TRBV9 and TRBJ1-2; a possible D gene is TRBD1 (6 bases). Germline V CDR1 and CDR2: SGDLS, YYNGEE. The germline V and J ends were trimmed by 5 bases and 5 bases, with 13 bases remaining between them. The CDR3 has 13 amino acids. The CDR3 region is CASRKAGDYGYTF. CDR3 sequence (DNA): TGTGCCAGCAGGAAAGCAGGGGATTATGGCTACACCTTC.

The chain couples TRBV14 to TRBJ1-1, with TRBD1 matching 7 bases. Trimming removed 2 bases from V and 8 bases from J; junction bases left unmatched: 11. The CDR3 extends over 15 amino acids. From germline, CDR1 is SGHDN and CDR2 FVKESK. The CDR3 reads CASSQLIGGDLEAFF. The CDR3 nucleotides read TGTGCCAGCAGCCAATTGATAGGGGGCGATTTGGAAGCTTTCTTT.

The V and J genes are TRBV6-5 and TRBJ2-3; 8 bases map to TRBD1. Germline loops: CDR1 MNHEY, CDR2 SVGAGI. The CDR3 extends over 15 amino acids. V lost 4 bases to trimming and J lost 5 bases; unmatched junction nucleotides: 8. CDR3 amino acids: CASSSNRGVVDTQYF. Here the CDR3 DNA reads TGTGCCAGCAGTTCAAACAGGGGGGTGGTAGATACGCAGTATTTT.

The chain links TRBV7-9 to TRBJ1-5; tentative D call: TRBD1 (5 bases). V gave up 5 bases and J gave up 2 bases, with 16 bases separating them. The CDR3 runs 16 residues. Germline assignment: CDR1 SEHNR and CDR2 FQNEAQ (reference sequence). The chain's CDR3 is CASSTERGIGNQPQHF. The CDR3, as DNA: TGTGCCAGCAGCACCGAACGGGGGATTGGCAATCAGCCCCAGCATTTT.

This chain uses TRBV19 with TRBJ1-5, with D possibly matching TRBD1 (6 bases). CDR1 and CDR2 from the germline V gene are LNHDA and SQIVND (reference sequence). The CDR3 is 18 residues long. Trimming stripped 6 bases from V and 1 base from J, with 22 bases between. CDR3 sequence (DNA): TGTGCCAGTAGCAGGACTGGGCAGGGGAGATGGAGCAATCAGCCCCAGCATTTT. It translates to CASSRTGQGRWSNQPQHF.

The V call is TRBV11-3, the J call TRBJ2-5; 9 bases fit TRBD1. The germline V gene has CDR1 SGHNT and CDR2 YENEEA. The CDR3 runs 12 residues. J lost 12 bases, V lost 1 base, and 3 bases had no gene match. This CDR3 reads CASSLGTGVKYF. CDR3 bases: TGTGCCAGCAGCTTAGGGACAGGGGTTAAGTACTTC.

The chain joins TRBV29-1 to TRBJ1-1, with 7 bases matching TRBD1. CDR3 length equals 13 residues. Germline V lookup: CDR1 SQVTM, CDR2 ANQGSEA. J lost 0 bases, V lost 6 bases, and 4 bases had no gene match. This CDR3 reads CSVAGQMNTEAFF. Here the CDR3 DNA reads TGCAGCGTCGCGGGACAGATGAACACTGAAGCTTTCTTT.

The chain has TRBV28 and TRBJ1-4, with D uncertain. The CDR3 has 12 amino acids. In germline, CDR1 is MDHEN, CDR2 SYDVKM. The ends were cut back, 3 bases at V and 14 bases at J, with 13 bases in the middle. The CDR3 bases are TGTGCCAGCAGTTTGAGACGGGTACAGCTGTTTTTT. Translating it yields CASSLRRVQLFF.

The V gene is TRBV5-1, the J gene TRBJ1-6, with 7 bases identical to TRBD1. V was pared by 6 bases and J by 1 base, with 7 bases of the junction left unmatched. The CDR3 is made up of 16 amino acids. Germline CDR1 is SGHRS and CDR2 is YFSETQ. DNA of the CDR3: TGCGCCAGCACGTTCGACAGGGCGTCCTATAATTCACCCCTCCACTTT. This sequence encodes CASTFDRASYNSPLHF.